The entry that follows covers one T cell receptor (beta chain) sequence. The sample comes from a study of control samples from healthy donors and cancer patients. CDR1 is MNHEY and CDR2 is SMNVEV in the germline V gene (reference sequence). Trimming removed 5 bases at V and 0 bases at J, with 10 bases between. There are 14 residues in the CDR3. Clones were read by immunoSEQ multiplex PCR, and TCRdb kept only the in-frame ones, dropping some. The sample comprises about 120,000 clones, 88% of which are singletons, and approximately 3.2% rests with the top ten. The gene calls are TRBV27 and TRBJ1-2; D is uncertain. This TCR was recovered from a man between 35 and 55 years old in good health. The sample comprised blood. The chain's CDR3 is CASSPLPTNYGYTF. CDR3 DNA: TGTGCCAGCAGTCCCCTCCCAACTAACTATGGCTACACCTTC.